This record concerns one TCR beta chain sequence. The sample comes from a study of blood T cell repertoires in COVID-19. Overall study: T cells, B-cell-depleted T cells, or PBMCs provided the cDNA or gDNA that served as material.

Assay used: immunoSEQ multiplex PCR; TCRdb lists only in-frame clones, some missing. Among about 190,000 clones listed, nearly 90% were seen once. The V gene's germline CDR1 is WSHSY and CDR2 SAAADI. CDR3 size: 16 residues. With 3 bases removed from V and 2 bases from J, the gap between germline ends came to 14 bases. The source of this sequence is a man aged 50 or older with acute or convalescent COVID-19. This chain connects TRBV10-2 to TRBJ2-1; possible D gene TRBD2, 6 bases. Sequenced input: peripheral blood. The CDR3 DNA follows: TGCGCCAGCAGTGAATCGTACGGCGGGACCTACAATGAGCAGTTCTTC. The encoded protein is CASSESYGGTYNEQFF.